This T cell receptor beta chain was found in a study of T-cell reconstitution after alpha-beta-depleted transplantation in children. Preparation of the TCRbeta library used unique molecular identifiers. Using its own MiXCR run on the PCR reads, TCRdb lists one record per CDR3 protein. The table lists fewer than 1 million distinct CDR3 sequences, approximately 15% of them singletons. Sequencing used PBMCs, mostly from graft donor cells, obtained 360 days after TCRalphabeta/CD19-depleted stem cell transplant. This sequence was found in a male patient aged 10 to 17 who had a stem cell transplant for acute lymphoblastic leukemia, so the T cells may come from the graft donor.

The CDR3 loop reads CASSNRRRANYGYTF. In DNA, the CDR3 is TGTGCCAGCAGCAACCGGCGGCGGGCTAACTATGGCTACACCTTC. The chain combines TRBV21-1 with TRBJ1-2. TRBV21-1 is annotated as a pseudogene. The CDR3 runs 15 residues.